One TCR beta chain is described in this entry. Its antigen is currently unknown. The data are from a study of T cell responses to AZD1222 COVID-19 vaccine. Study findings and constraints: Once two AZD1222 doses were given, Spike-specific TCR breadth and depth went up. Of the AZD1222 recipients, only five to seven were seropositive at baseline. The study sampled repertoires only after the peak T cell response.

Some clones are missing from TCRdb's copy, which holds only in-frame ones; the method was immunoSEQ multiplex PCR. Altogether about 79,000 clones are present, 80% being singletons, with the ten largest covering around 20%. Trimming removed 5 bases at V and 7 bases at J, with 13 bases between. CDR1 is SGHNT and CDR2 is YYREEE in the germline V gene (reference sequence). The CDR3 has 14 residues. This TCR derives from an adult in good health. The genes are TRBV5-4 and TRBJ1-6, with a weak D call TRBD1 (5 bases). Sequenced here: peripheral blood, sampled on day 0 of AZD1222 vaccination. The CDR3 DNA reads as TGTGCCAGCAGTCTTGAGGGGCGAAATTCACCCCTCCACTTT. Protein product: CASSLEGRNSPLHF. Supplemented by reference TRBV5-4 and TRBJ1-6, the full variable domain reads ETGVTQSPTHLIKTRGQQVTLRCSSQSGHNTVSWYQQALGQGPQFIFQYYREEENGRGNFPPRFSGLQFPNYSSELNVNALELDDSALYLCASSLEGRNSPLHFGNGTRLTVT.